Below, 9 T cell receptor beta chains from the same sample are listed, as sequenced in a study of blood T cell repertoires in COVID-19. Clones were sequenced by immunoSEQ multiplex PCR, and TCRdb holds only the in-frame ones, with some missing. The sample carries some 150,000 clones, roughly 86% recorded once. Sequencing was carried out using peripheral blood. Receptor source: a woman in her fifties or sixties with acute or convalescent COVID-19.

This clone has a single count. The J gene is TRBJ1-2, the V gene TRBV12-3 or TRBV12-4, with TRBD1 matching over 7 bases. This CDR3 spans 13 amino acids. Trimming at V came to 6 bases and at J to 8 bases, leaving 9 bases not matched to a gene. CDR3 coding DNA: TGTGCCAGCAGAAGCGGACAGGCGGGGGGCTACACCTTC. Encoded protein: CASRSGQAGGYTF.

The V gene is TRBV6-5, the J gene TRBJ1-6, with D hard to call. Germline V gives CDR1 MNHEY, CDR2 SVGAGI. Trimming took off 4 bases at V and 0 bases at J, with 10 bases between the two ends. The CDR3 runs 16 residues. CDR3 sequence: CASSLVGFSYNSPLHF. The CDR3 DNA follows: TGTGCCAGCAGTTTGGTTGGCTTCTCCTATAATTCACCCCTCCACTTT.

This sequence joins TRBV4-1 and TRBJ2-3; 7 bases are shared with TRBD1. Unmatched junction bases numbered 6, after V lost 4 bases and J lost 2 bases. Per germline, CDR1 MGHRA and CDR2 YSYEKL. There are 15 residues in the CDR3. CDR3: CASSRQGWDTDTQYF. In DNA, the CDR3 is TGCGCCAGCAGCCGACAGGGATGGGACACAGATACGCAGTATTTT.

J is TRBJ2-3 and V is TRBV24-1; TRBD2 matches 10 bases. The CDR3 has 17 amino acids. Trimming removed 3 bases from V and 0 bases from J; junction bases left unmatched: 5. CDR1 KGHDR and CDR2 SFDVKD come from the germline V gene. The CDR3 region is CATSDLPSGGSTDTQYF. The CDR3 nucleotides are TGTGCCACCAGTGATCTACCTAGCGGGGGAAGCACAGATACGCAGTATTTT.

The rearrangement links TRBV2 to TRBJ2-1; 8 positions match TRBD2. Germline loops: CDR1 SNHLY, CDR2 FYNNEI. This CDR3 is 15 amino acids long. The V segment lost 1 base and the J segment 7 bases; nucleotides outside the gene matches: 6. The CDR3 region is CASSEDLAGKNEQFF. Here the CDR3 DNA reads TGTGCCAGCAGTGAAGATTTAGCGGGGAAGAATGAGCAGTTCTTC.

The rearrangement uses TRBV3-1 (or the pseudogene TRBV3-2) and TRBJ1-6; D is undetermined. The V end was cut by 1 base, the J end by 5 bases, with 6 bases between. The CDR3 contains 14 residues. Germline loops: CDR1 LGHDT, CDR2 YNNKEL (reference sequence). The chain's CDR3 is CASSQGTDNSPLHF. The CDR3 DNA reads TGTGCCAGCAGCCAAGGCACAGATAATTCACCCCTCCACTTT.

The chain uses TRBV5-1 and TRBJ2-3; tentative D call: TRBD1 (5 bases). The V and J ends lost 7 bases and 0 bases respectively, with 24 bases between them. The CDR3 is 18 amino acids. CDR1 SGHRS and CDR2 YFSETQ come from the germline V gene. The CDR3 DNA follows: TGCGCCAGCGCCGCGGTAGGGGCAGCGAGACTTAGCACAGATACGCAGTATTTT. It yields the protein CASAAVGAARLSTDTQYF.

This chain connects TRBV3-1 (or the pseudogene TRBV3-2) to TRBJ2-7, with TRBD2 as a possible D gene (6 bases). Germline V gene sequence: CDR1 LGHDT, CDR2 YNNKEL (reference sequence). V dropped 3 bases and J dropped 5 bases, with 14 bases sitting between them. The CDR3 is 14 residues long. The CDR3 DNA sequence: TGTGCCAGCAGCCACCGGGACTTTGGGGACGAGCAGTACTTC. Translation gives CASSHRDFGDEQYF.

This clone was seen a few times. The V and J genes are TRBV28 and TRBJ1-6; D not resolved. CDR1 MDHEN and CDR2 SYDVKM come from the germline V gene. V was clipped by 6 bases and J by 7 bases, with 16 bases between them. The CDR3 loop spans 15 amino acids. This CDR3 reads CASSLNVGKNSPLHF. CDR3 in DNA: TGTGCCAGCAGCTTAAACGTCGGGAAGAATTCACCCCTCCACTTT.